Presented here are 29 T cell receptor beta chains from one specimen sequenced in a study of CD8 T cells in ankylosing spondylitis. One entry per CDR3 protein results from TCRdb running MiXCR on the 5' RACE reads. The sample holds approximately 550,000 distinct CDR3 sequences; 9.5% to 15% are singletons and the top ten take 6.8%. General study points: Within ankylosing spondylitis blood, a TCR beta motif made up of eight or nine highly homologous variants appeared to be characteristic.

What these receptors recognize is not known. Sample: blood, either unsorted or a sorted T cell fraction (not recorded which). These receptor sequences come from a male donor with ankylosing spondylitis.

A few counts support this clonotype. The J gene is TRBJ2-3, the V gene TRBV5-1, with 16 bases matching TRBD2. J gave up 8 bases and V 3 bases, and 3 bases lay outside the gene matches. Germline-derived CDR1 and CDR2 are SGHRS and YFSETQ. The CDR3 covers 15 residues. The CDR3 here is CASSSGLAGGPTQYF. Here the CDR3 DNA reads TGCGCCAGCAGCTCGGGACTAGCGGGAGGGCCTACGCAGTATTTT.

This clonotype was picked up many times. The chain employs TRBV15 and TRBJ2-5; D might be TRBD2 (6 bases). This CDR3 region has 14 residues. Looked up from germline, CDR1 is LNHNV and CDR2 is YYDKDF (reference sequence). Trimming took 3 bases from V and 4 from J, leaving 12 bases between them. The CDR3 loop reads CATSRRGMRETQYF. CDR3 coding DNA: TGTGCCACCAGCAGGCGGGGAATGAGAGAGACCCAGTACTTC.

The rearrangement joins TRBV27 to TRBJ2-1; D may correspond to TRBD1 or TRBD2 (6 bases each). Trimming cost V 3 bases and J 2 bases, with 11 bases left between them. The CDR3 length is 15 residues. Germline V gene sequence: CDR1 MNHEY, CDR2 SMNVEV (reference sequence). CDR3 nucleotides: TGTGCCAGCAGTTTGGAGGGGGTGGCCTACAATGAGCAGTTCTTC. Translating gives CASSLEGVAYNEQFF.

The genes are TRBV7-7 and TRBJ2-1; 8 bases agree with TRBD1. The CDR3 consists of 14 residues. The V segment lost 6 bases and the J segment 5 bases; nucleotides outside the gene matches: 6. Germline CDR1 SSHAT, CDR2 FNYEAQ (reference sequence). The CDR3 here is CASSPTGGNNEQFF. The DNA for the CDR3 is TGTGCCAGCAGTCCTACAGGGGGTAACAATGAGCAGTTCTTC.

There are a few counts of this clonotype. The chain employs TRBV5-1 and TRBJ2-3; D may be TRBD2 (5 bases). The ends were cut back, 6 bases at V and 3 bases at J, with 17 bases in the middle. The CDR3 extends over 15 amino acids. Germline-derived CDR1 and CDR2 are SGHRS and YFSETQ. The CDR3 DNA reads TGCGCCAGCACCTCCGGGGTAACTTCAACAGATACGCAGTATTTT. This translates into CASTSGVTSTDTQYF. Together with reference TRBV5-1 and TRBJ2-3, the CDR3 gives the full variable domain: KAGVTQTPRYLIKTRGQQVTLSCSPISGHRSVSWYQQTPGQGLQFLFEYFSETQRNKGNFPGRFSGRQFSNSRSEMNVSTLELGDSALYLCASTSGVTSTDTQYFGPGTRLTVL.

This clonotype was observed a handful of times. The chain combines TRBV6-5 with TRBJ1-1; D ambiguous. Trimming removed 3 bases from V and 4 bases from J, with 15 bases in between. This CDR3 is built from 15 residues. Germline values: CDR1 MNHEY, CDR2 SVGAGI. CDR3 nucleotide sequence: TGTGCCAGCAGTTATCTCCTAGGGTACGGCACTGAAGCTTTCTTT. The encoded protein is CASSYLLGYGTEAFF.

This clonotype showed up just a few times. For the CDR3, the DNA is TGCAGTGCTAGCCAAGGGACTAGCGGCTCCTACAATGAGCAGTTCTTC. It is translated as CSASQGTSGSYNEQFF. This rearrangement joins TRBV20-1 to TRBJ2-1, with 11 bases that match TRBD2. Per the germline V gene, CDR1 is DFQATT and CDR2 is SNEGSKA (reference sequence). With 3 bases clipped from V and 0 bases from J, the junction kept 4 bases outside the gene matches. The CDR3 is made up of 16 amino acids.

Many counts were recorded for this clonotype. V is TRBV29-1 and J is TRBJ2-1; D tentatively fits TRBD1 or TRBD2 (5 bases each). The CDR3 has 13 residues. The germline gives CDR1 SQVTM, CDR2 ANQGSEA. The V gene lost 3 bases and the J gene lost 2 bases, with 8 bases spanning the gap. CDR3 region: CSVDRGPYNEQFF. The CDR3 DNA is TGCAGCGTTGACCGGGGCCCCTACAATGAGCAGTTCTTC.

This clonotype was seen only a few times. The rearrangement joins TRBV2 to TRBJ2-7; 7 bases line up with TRBD1. J gave up 2 bases and V 5 bases, and 6 bases lay outside the gene matches. The germline V gene has CDR1 SNHLY and CDR2 FYNNEI. The CDR3 has 14 residues. CDR3 nucleotides: TGTGCCAGCAGTAGGACAGGCCGCACCTACGAGCAGTACTTC. Amino acid sequence: CASSRTGRTYEQYF. Full variable domain (rest looked up from reference TRBV2 and TRBJ2-7): EPEVTQTPSHQVTQMGQEVILRCVPISNHLYFYWYRQILGQKVEFLVSFYNNEISEKSEIFDDQFSVERPDGSNFTLKIRSTKLEDSAMYFCASSRTGRTYEQYFGPGTRLTVT.

This clonotype was seen more than once but under ten times. V gene TRBV5-5 combines with J gene TRBJ2-7; TRBD1 is a possible D gene (5 bases). V was shortened by 0 bases and J by 1 base, with 11 bases between the two germline ends. The CDR3 covers 15 residues. Germline lookup yields CDR1 SGHKS and CDR2 YYEKEE (reference sequence). The CDR3 region has the DNA TGTGCCAGCAGCTTGGGACAGTTTGTTTCCTACGAGCAGTACGTC. This sequence encodes CASSLGQFVSYEQYV.

The chain employs TRBV2 and TRBJ2-5; TRBD2 matches 7 bases. CDR3 length: 14 amino acids. The germline CDR1 and CDR2 sequences are SNHLY and FYNNEI. V gave up 7 bases and J gave up 5 bases; unmatched junction bases: 10. CDR3 sequence reads: CASKRQGSGETQYF. The CDR3 bases are TGTGCCAGCAAAAGGCAAGGTAGCGGGGAGACCCAGTACTTC. The whole variable domain, remainder taken from reference TRBV2 and TRBJ2-5, is EPEVTQTPSHQVTQMGQEVILRCVPISNHLYFYWYRQILGQKVEFLVSFYNNEISEKSEIFDDQFSVERPDGSNFTLKIRSTKLEDSAMYFCASKRQGSGETQYFGPGTRLLVL.

This clonotype showed up just a few times. J is TRBJ1-5 and V is TRBV28; 8 positions agree with TRBD1. Germline V gene data show CDR1 as MDHEN and CDR2 as SYDVKM. With V trimmed by 5 bases and J by 5 bases, 5 bases remained unmatched. The length of the CDR3 is 14 residues. CDR3 in amino acids: CASSLGQGYQPQHF. Written as DNA, the CDR3 is TGTGCCAGCAGTCTAGGACAGGGTTATCAGCCCCAGCATTTT.

This clonotype appeared many times. This rearrangement joins TRBV5-1 to TRBJ2-7; TRBD1 matches at 10 bases. The germline CDR1 and CDR2 sequences are SGHRS and YFSETQ. The CDR3 consists of 14 residues. Losses at the gene ends were 4 bases for V and 2 bases for J; bases not matched to a gene: 3. The CDR3 loop reads CASSPGQGAYEQYF. Written as DNA, the CDR3 is TGCGCCAGCAGCCCCGGACAGGGGGCCTACGAGCAGTACTTC.

The chain links TRBV7-9 to TRBJ2-1; unclear D gene. Germline V gene data show CDR1 as SEHNR and CDR2 as FQNEAQ (reference sequence). The CDR3 has 15 residues. With 5 bases removed from V and 4 bases from J, the gap between germline ends came to 15 bases. The CDR3 DNA sequence: TGTGCCAGCAGCCGAACCAACCCCGGGTACAATGAGCAGTTCTTC. Translation gives CASSRTNPGYNEQFF.

This clonotype was detected a few times. The chain recombines TRBV3-1 with TRBJ1-6, with D unresolved. The CDR3 spans 14 residues. V was pared by 3 bases and J by 8 bases, with 11 bases between. CDR1 and CDR2 from the germline V gene are LGHDT and YNNKEL (reference sequence). This CDR3 reads CASSQDHSDSPLHF. The DNA of the CDR3 is TGTGCCAGCAGCCAGGACCATTCGGATTCACCCCTCCACTTT. Variable domain in full (rest from reference TRBV3-1 and TRBJ1-6): DTAVSQTPKYLVTQMGNDKSIKCEQNLGHDTMYWYKQDSKKFLKIMFSYNNKELIINETVPNRFSPKSPDKAHLNLHINSLELGDSAVYFCASSQDHSDSPLHFGNGTRLTVT.

The chain links TRBV20-1 to TRBJ2-1, with D possibly called TRBD1 or TRBD2 (5 bases each). Trimming took off 7 bases at V and 3 bases at J, with 28 bases between the two ends. There are 18 residues in the CDR3. Germline V gene lookup returns CDR1 DFQATT and CDR2 SNEGSKA (reference sequence). The DNA for the CDR3 is TGCAGTGGGGGCCCCCACACGTCGTCCGGGGAAGGCTACAATGAGCAGTTCTTC. Translation: CSGGPHTSSGEGYNEQFF.

This clonotype came up a few times. CDR3 amino acids: CASSLISGGTDTQYF. The CDR3, as DNA: TGCGCCAGCAGCTTGATCAGCGGGGGGACAGATACGCAGTATTTT. The J gene is TRBJ2-3, the V gene TRBV5-1; 9 bases fit TRBD2. Germline CDR1 reads SGHRS; CDR2 reads YFSETQ. The trim removed 1 base at V and 3 bases at J, leaving 3 bases unmatched. The CDR3 has 15 residues. Complete variable domain (other parts from reference TRBV5-1 and TRBJ2-3): KAGVTQTPRYLIKTRGQQVTLSCSPISGHRSVSWYQQTPGQGLQFLFEYFSETQRNKGNFPGRFSGRQFSNSRSEMNVSTLELGDSALYLCASSLISGGTDTQYFGPGTRLTVL.

The genes are TRBV6-8 and TRBJ2-4; D is ambiguous. Trimming cost V 10 bases and J 9 bases, with 7 bases left between them. CDR1 and CDR2 from the germline V gene are MNHGY and SAAAGT. The CDR3 consists of 9 residues. The DNA for the CDR3 is TGTGCCACCATGGTCATTCAGTACTTC. Amino acid sequence: CATMVIQYF.

This clonotype was seen a few times. J is TRBJ2-2 and V is TRBV5-1; TRBD1 matches 7 bases. The length of the CDR3 is 16 residues. Unmatched junction bases numbered 8, after V lost 3 bases and J lost 3 bases. CDR1 is SGHRS and CDR2 is YFSETQ in the germline V gene. The CDR3 loop reads CASSSPRDRYTGELFF. As DNA, the CDR3 is TGCGCCAGCAGCTCACCCCGGGACAGATACACCGGGGAGCTGTTTTTT.

At least ten counts were recorded for this clonotype. In nucleotides, the CDR3 is TGCGCCAGCAGCCCCAGTGGCCTAGCGAGCACAGATACGCAGTATTTT. Translated: CASSPSGLASTDTQYF. The chain has TRBV4-1 and TRBJ2-3; D perhaps matches TRBD2 (6 bases). Between the trimmed V and J ends, which lost 4 bases and 0 bases, there was a span of 14 bases. The CDR3 is 16 residues long. The germline V gene has CDR1 MGHRA and CDR2 YSYEKL.

This clonotype was detected only a few times. The rearrangement uses TRBV20-1 and TRBJ2-3, with D possibly TRBD1 on 6 matching bases. Germline-derived CDR1 and CDR2 are DFQATT and SNEGSKA (reference sequence). Trimming took 5 bases from V and 5 from J, leaving 14 bases between them. This CDR3 has 13 amino acids. This chain's CDR3 is CSAPPEGVDTQYF. CDR3 nucleotides: TGCAGTGCTCCGCCTGAGGGGGTAGATACGCAGTATTTT.

There are many counts of this clonotype. V and J are TRBV12-3 or TRBV12-4 and TRBJ2-2; D uncertain. The CDR3 has 14 amino acids. The V and J ends lost 4 bases and 2 bases respectively, with 8 bases between them. CDR3 nucleotides: TGTGCCAGCAGTTCTTCAGTTAACACCGGGGAGCTGTTTTTT. Translating it yields CASSSSVNTGELFF.

At least ten counts were recorded for this clonotype. This sequence joins TRBV5-1 and TRBJ1-4; 7 positions agree with TRBD1. This CDR3 is 14 amino acids long. Germline-derived CDR1 and CDR2 are SGHRS and YFSETQ. J was trimmed by 7 bases and V by 1 base; bases with no gene match: 4. CDR3 bases: TGCGCCAGCAGCTTGATGGGACAGCTTGAAAAACTGTTTTTT. This codes for CASSLMGQLEKLFF.

This clonotype was counted a few times. This chain joins TRBV6-1 and TRBJ2-4; the D call may be TRBD1 or TRBD2 (6 bases each). Trimming left V 6 bases short and J 7 bases short, with 16 bases between. Germline lookup yields CDR1 MNHNS and CDR2 SASEGT. The CDR3 is 14 amino acids. The chain's CDR3 is CASRPRQGRNIQYF. The CDR3 nucleotides read TGTGCCAGCAGGCCTCGGCAGGGGAGGAACATTCAGTACTTC.

This clonotype appeared a few times. J is TRBJ2-1 and V is TRBV11-2; 7 bases agree with TRBD2. J lost 11 bases, V lost 0 bases, and 10 bases had no gene match. The CDR3 consists of 15 residues. CDR1 SGHAT and CDR2 FQNNGV come from the germline V gene. The CDR3 DNA sequence: TGTGCCAGCAGCTTAGAACCAAAAGGGGAGGGTAAGCAGTTCTTC. The encoded protein is CASSLEPKGEGKQFF.

This clonotype came up a few times. The chain recombines TRBV5-1 with TRBJ2-1, with TRBD2 matching 10 bases. The CDR3 is 16 residues long. From germline, CDR1 is SGHRS and CDR2 YFSETQ. The J segment lost 4 bases and the V segment lost 1 base, leaving 5 bases of the junction unmatched. The CDR3: CASSLPASGSYNEQFF. The CDR3 DNA is TGCGCCAGCAGCTTGCCGGCTAGCGGGAGTTACAATGAGCAGTTCTTC.

This chain links TRBV7-8 with TRBJ1-5, with 11 bases matching TRBD1. CDR1 is SGHVS, CDR2 FQNEAQ, per germline. V trimming: 5 bases; J trimming: 5 bases; junction bases outside the gene matches: 5. The CDR3 loop spans 15 amino acids. CDR3 region: CASSVRTGGYQPQHF. In DNA, the CDR3 is TGTGCCAGCAGCGTAAGGACAGGGGGCTATCAGCCCCAGCATTTT.

The chain employs TRBV5-8 and TRBJ1-1, with no clear D. CDR1 and CDR2 from the germline V gene are SGHTS and YDEGEE. V lost 2 bases and J 6 bases, leaving 11 bases between the germline ends. The CDR3 runs to 13 residues. For the CDR3, the DNA is TGTGCCAGCAGCTTAAGTAGGGAAGCTGAAGCTTTCTTT. Protein: CASSLSREAEAFF.

This clonotype occurred many times. The rearrangement joins TRBV2 to TRBJ1-3, with D possibly TRBD1 on 6 matching bases. Trimming took 7 bases from V and 0 from J, leaving 10 bases between them. This CDR3 comprises 14 residues. From germline, CDR1 is SNHLY and CDR2 FYNNEI. DNA for the CDR3: TGTGCCAGCAAAACAGGGTACTCTGGAAACACCATATATTTT. This sequence encodes CASKTGYSGNTIYF.